The source of this T cell receptor beta chain is a study of CD8 T cells in Susac syndrome. The RNA input was roughly 0.45 to 1 ug, and it was reverse transcribed with random hexamers. Multiplex PCR with immunoSEQ amplified the TCR beta CDR3 across 54 Vbeta and 13 Jbeta. One entry per CDR3 protein results from TCRdb running MiXCR on the immunoSEQ multiplex PCR reads. The sample gives more than 250,000 distinct CDR3 sequences, roughly 94% of which show up once; over 0.05% is in the top ten. The V gene end was trimmed by 2 bases and the J gene end by 4 bases; junction bases not matched to a gene: 4. Germline CDR1 SGHTA, CDR2 FQGNSA. CDR3 length: 15 amino acids.

The receptor was isolated from a human donor with multiple sclerosis. The chain joins TRBV7-2 to TRBJ2-3; 9 nucleotides match TRBD2. The sequenced material came from CD4+ T cells from PBMCs. The CDR3 region is CASSLQGLAADTQYF. CDR3 sequence (DNA): TGTGCCAGCAGCTTACAGGGACTAGCCGCAGATACGCAGTATTTT.